This T cell receptor (beta chain) comes out of a study of cytomegalovirus exposure and HLA in healthy donors. A multiplex PCR was run with 60 Vbeta primers and 13 Jbeta primers. Method: immunoSEQ multiplex PCR; TCRdb's copy keeps in-frame clones and lacks some. The sample has about 160,000 clones; 82% are singletons. V trimming: 6 bases; J trimming: 4 bases; junction bases outside the gene matches: 5. The V gene's germline CDR1 is SQVTM and CDR2 ANQGSEA. This CDR3 is 12 amino acids long. The sequenced material came from PBMCs. The V and J genes are TRBV29-1 and TRBJ1-2; 7 bases are shared with TRBD1. This sequence originates from a male donor in good health and CMV-seronegative. Written as DNA, the CDR3 is TGCAGCGTATACAGGGGTGGCTATGGCTACACCTTC. Translated, it gives CSVYRGGYGYTF.